This T cell receptor (beta chain) was recorded in a study of blood T cell repertoires in COVID-19. As for the study in general: Sources were T cells, B-cell-depleted T cells, or PBMCs; the material itself was cDNA or gDNA.

Measured with immunoSEQ multiplex PCR; TCRdb has only the in-frame clones, and not every one. The table lists about 76,000 clones, about 88% of them singletons. The V end lost 0 bases, the J end lost 5 bases, and 16 bases lay between the germline ends. Looked up from germline, CDR1 is SGHTA and CDR2 is FQGTGA. This CDR3 region has 17 residues. The sample consisted of peripheral blood. The sequence derives from a human donor in a cohort sampled during active COVID-19. The chain employs TRBV7-3 and TRBJ1-4; maybe TRBD1 (5 bases). CDR3: CASSLTQQDLRNEKLFF. CDR3 bases: TGTGCCAGCAGCTTAACCCAACAGGACCTTAGGAATGAAAAACTGTTTTTT.